This T cell receptor beta chain was found in a study of T cell repertoires in cytomegalovirus infection. At the level of the study: The study used recently identified HLA-C-restricted and well-studied HLA-B-restricted CMV epitopes. Matching HLA type, along with CMV infection, was indicated by public TCR beta signatures.

In germline, CDR1 is LNHNV, CDR2 YYDKDF (reference sequence). The CDR3 loop spans 12 amino acids. V gave up 1 base and J gave up 5 bases, with 3 bases separating them. This clonotype turned up a few times. Its cognate antigen is unknown. TCRdb itself ran the reads through MiXCR, one entry per CDR3 protein. The sample yields some 320,000 distinct CDR3 sequences, 25% to 35% seen once. The input for sequencing was cultured PBMCs, taken from culture after CMV antigen stimulation. This receptor was obtained from a human donor in good health (CMV status not recorded). Some clones in this sample may be carry-over from other donors' samples. The rearrangement links TRBV15 to TRBJ2-1, with D unclear. CDR3 bases: TGTGCCACCAGCAGAGTGGACAATGAGCAGTTCTTC. Its translation: CATSRVDNEQFF.